This entry lists 9 T cell receptor beta chains sequenced from one sample in a study of blood T cell repertoires in COVID-19. Clones were read by immunoSEQ multiplex PCR, and TCRdb kept only the in-frame ones, dropping some. The sample lists 180,000 or so clones, around 88% occurring once. The sample comprised PBMCs or T cells enriched from blood (not recorded which). Receptors were obtained from a middle-aged man with acute COVID-19.

V and J are TRBV7-3 and TRBJ1-1, with TRBD1 identical over 10 bases. V trimming: 5 bases; J trimming: 6 bases; junction bases outside the gene matches: 15. In germline, CDR1 is SGHTA, CDR2 FQGTGA. This CDR3 is built from 17 residues. The CDR3 region has the DNA TGTGCCAGCAGCCCAGACAGGGGGCGAGTGAAGTTGGCTGAAGCTTTCTTT. The encoded protein is CASSPDRGRVKLAEAFF.

This clone was found once. The chain uses TRBV6-5 and TRBJ2-1, with 7 bases that match TRBD2. CDR1 and CDR2 from the germline V gene are MNHEY and SVGAGI. This CDR3 has 13 residues. The V and J ends lost 2 bases and 10 bases, in that order; junction bases with no gene match: 5. The CDR3 DNA is TGTGCCAGCAGTTACAAGAGTAGCGGGGAGCAGTTCTTC. Its translation is CASSYKSSGEQFF.

The chain links TRBV29-1 to TRBJ2-5; TRBD1 matches 7 bases. The CDR3 is 14 amino acids. Trimming removed 6 bases from V and 5 bases from J; junction bases left unmatched: 12. Germline V CDR1 and CDR2: SQVTM, ANQGSEA. The CDR3 nucleotides are TGCAGCGTGCTGGGACAGCGTTCCGGGGAGACCCAGTACTTC. Protein product: CSVLGQRSGETQYF.

The chain has TRBV7-3 and TRBJ1-6, with D uncertain. The CDR3 has 14 amino acids. V was clipped by 3 bases and J by 3 bases, with 6 bases between them. Germline V CDR1 and CDR2: SGHTA, FQGTGA. The CDR3 region is CASSFYGYNSPLHF. The CDR3 region has the DNA TGTGCCAGCAGCTTCTACGGCTATAATTCACCCCTCCACTTT.

J is TRBJ1-1 and V is TRBV5-3; unclear D gene. TRBV5-3 is labeled an ORF, and its function is uncertain. The CDR3 is made up of 12 amino acids. V gave up 5 bases and J gave up 0 bases, with 5 bases separating them. This chain's CDR3 is CARRRVNTEAFF. For the CDR3, the DNA is TGTGCCAGAAGGCGGGTGAACACTGAAGCTTTCTTT.

This clone was seen at least ten times. The V and J genes are TRBV6-5 and TRBJ2-2; 7 nucleotides match TRBD1. J gave up 4 bases and V 5 bases, and 7 bases lay outside the gene matches. The CDR3 contains 15 residues. The germline V gene encodes CDR1 MNHEY and CDR2 SVGAGI. In DNA form, the CDR3 reads TGTGCCAGCAGTCCGTCGACAGGGTCCACCGGGGAGCTGTTTTTT. This sequence encodes CASSPSTGSTGELFF.

The rearrangement links TRBV7-6 to TRBJ1-1, with TRBD1 matching 7 bases. J gave up 1 base and V 2 bases, and 7 bases lay outside the gene matches. Looked up from germline, CDR1 is SGHVS and CDR2 is FNYEAQ. This CDR3 has 16 amino acids. CDR3 sequence (DNA): TGTGCCAGCAGCTTACAGGGGGACCGCAGGAACACTGAAGCTTTCTTT. As protein: CASSLQGDRRNTEAFF.

This clone was seen only once. The V gene is TRBV5-1, the J gene TRBJ2-1; 15 nucleotides match TRBD2. The CDR3 has 16 residues. Germline values: CDR1 SGHRS, CDR2 YFSETQ. Losses at the gene ends were 1 base for V and 10 bases for J; bases not matched to a gene: 6. The CDR3 loop reads CASSLSVGLAGGEQFF. The CDR3 bases are TGCGCCAGCAGCTTGTCTGTGGGACTAGCGGGAGGAGAGCAGTTCTTC.

The V and J genes are TRBV2 and TRBJ1-1; D remains unclear. The CDR3 is 14 amino acids. Per the germline V gene, CDR1 is SNHLY and CDR2 is FYNNEI. Trimming cost V 7 bases and J 0 bases, with 12 bases left between them. Here the CDR3 reads CASTLRSLNTEAFF. The CDR3 DNA sequence: TGTGCCAGCACTCTGAGGAGCCTGAACACTGAAGCTTTCTTT.